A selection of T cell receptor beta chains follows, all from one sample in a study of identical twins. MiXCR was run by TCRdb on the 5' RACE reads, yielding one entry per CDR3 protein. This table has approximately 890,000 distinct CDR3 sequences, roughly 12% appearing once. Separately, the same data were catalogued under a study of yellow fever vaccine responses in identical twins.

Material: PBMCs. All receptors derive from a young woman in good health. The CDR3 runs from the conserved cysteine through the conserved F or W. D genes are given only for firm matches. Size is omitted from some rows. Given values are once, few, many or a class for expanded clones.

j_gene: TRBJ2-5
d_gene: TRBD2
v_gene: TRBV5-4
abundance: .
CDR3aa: CASSPEVAGGETQYF
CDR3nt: TGTGCCAGCAGCCCGGAAGTAGCGGGAGGAGAGACCCAGTACTTC

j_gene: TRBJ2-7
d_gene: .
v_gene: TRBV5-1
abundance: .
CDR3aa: CASRRDPGSFDEQYF
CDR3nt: TGCGCCAGCAGGCGGGACCCCGGCTCCTTTGACGAGCAGTACTTC

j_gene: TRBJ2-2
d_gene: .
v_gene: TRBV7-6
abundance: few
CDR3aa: CASSREGAGGELFF
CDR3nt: TGTGCCAGCAGCCGGGAGGGGGCTGGCGGGGAGCTGTTTTTT

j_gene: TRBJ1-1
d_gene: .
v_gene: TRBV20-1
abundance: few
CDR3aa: CSARDLSENTEAFF
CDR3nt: TGCAGTGCTAGAGATCTGTCAGAGAACACTGAAGCTTTCTTT

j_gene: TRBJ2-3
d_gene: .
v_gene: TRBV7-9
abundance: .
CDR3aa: CSSSFVTASDTQYF
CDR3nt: TGTTCCAGCAGCTTCGTAACAGCCTCGGATACGCAGTATTTT

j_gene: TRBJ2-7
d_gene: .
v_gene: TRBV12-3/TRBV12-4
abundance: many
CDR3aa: CASSLSSGYEQYF
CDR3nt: TGTGCCAGCAGTTTGAGTAGCGGCTACGAGCAGTACTTC

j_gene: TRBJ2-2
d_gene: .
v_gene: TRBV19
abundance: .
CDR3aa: CASSMVEAGSGELFF
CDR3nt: TGTGCCAGTAGTATGGTTGAGGCAGGGTCTGGGGAGCTGTTTTTT

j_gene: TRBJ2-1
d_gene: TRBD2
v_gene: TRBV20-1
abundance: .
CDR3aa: CSARGLAGVGEQFF
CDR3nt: TGCAGTGCTAGAGGGCTAGCGGGAGTCGGTGAGCAGTTCTTC

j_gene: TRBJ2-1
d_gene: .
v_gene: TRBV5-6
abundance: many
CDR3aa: CASGTDNYNEQFF
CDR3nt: TGTGCCAGCGGAACAGATAACTACAATGAGCAGTTCTTC

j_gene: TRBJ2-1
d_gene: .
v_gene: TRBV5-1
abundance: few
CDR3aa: CASSLHQSSYNEQFF
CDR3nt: TGCGCCAGCAGCTTGCACCAGAGCTCCTACAATGAGCAGTTCTTC

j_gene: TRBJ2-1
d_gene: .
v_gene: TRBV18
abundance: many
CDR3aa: CASSPSYASAYNEQFF
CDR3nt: TGTGCCAGCTCACCTTCCTACGCTAGCGCGTACAATGAGCAGTTCTTC

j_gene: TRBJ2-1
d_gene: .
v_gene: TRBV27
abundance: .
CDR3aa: CASKGDLLYNEQFF
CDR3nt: TGTGCCAGCAAAGGGGACCTATTATACAATGAGCAGTTCTTC

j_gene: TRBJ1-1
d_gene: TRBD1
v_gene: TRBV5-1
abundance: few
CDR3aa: CASSKDRGHVAEAFF
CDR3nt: TGCGCCAGCAGCAAGGACAGGGGGCACGTCGCTGAAGCTTTCTTT

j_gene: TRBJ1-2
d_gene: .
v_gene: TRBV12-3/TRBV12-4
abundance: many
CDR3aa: CATLVGESYGYTF
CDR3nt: TGTGCCACCCTGGTTGGGGAAAGCTATGGCTACACCTTC

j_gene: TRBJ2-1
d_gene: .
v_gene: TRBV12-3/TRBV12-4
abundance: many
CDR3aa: CASSFRGRGNEQFF
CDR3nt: TGTGCCAGCAGTTTCCGGGGTCGGGGCAATGAGCAGTTCTTC

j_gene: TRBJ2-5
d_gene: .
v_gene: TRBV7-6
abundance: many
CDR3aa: CASSLVRGETQYF
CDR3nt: TGTGCCAGCAGCTTAGTACGGGGAGAGACCCAGTACTTC

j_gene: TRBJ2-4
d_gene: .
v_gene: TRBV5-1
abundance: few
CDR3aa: CASSLDHINIQYF
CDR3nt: TGCGCCAGCAGCTTGGACCACATAAACATTCAGTACTTC

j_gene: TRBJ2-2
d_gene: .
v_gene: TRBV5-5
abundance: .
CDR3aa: CASSFRMQQGSGRELFF
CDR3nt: TGTGCCAGCAGCTTCCGGATGCAACAGGGATCTGGGAGGGAGCTGTTTTTT

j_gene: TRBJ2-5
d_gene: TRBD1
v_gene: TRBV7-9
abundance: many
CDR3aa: CASTLGTGGGKETQYF
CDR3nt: TGTGCCAGCACCCTAGGGACAGGGGGCGGGAAGGAGACCCAGTACTTC

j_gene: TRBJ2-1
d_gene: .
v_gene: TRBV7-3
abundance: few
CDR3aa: CASSSSGTDTNNEQFF
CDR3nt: TGTGCCAGCAGCTCATCCGGGACGGATACCAACAATGAGCAGTTCTTC

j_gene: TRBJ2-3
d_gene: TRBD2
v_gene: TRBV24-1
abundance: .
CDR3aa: CATSDRDYSSSTDTQYF
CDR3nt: TGTGCCACCAGTGATAGGGACTACTCTTCTAGCACAGATACGCAGTATTTT

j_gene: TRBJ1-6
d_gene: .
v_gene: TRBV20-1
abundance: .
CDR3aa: CSASLGDNSPLHF
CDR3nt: TGCAGTGCTAGTTTGGGGGACAATTCACCCCTCCACTTT

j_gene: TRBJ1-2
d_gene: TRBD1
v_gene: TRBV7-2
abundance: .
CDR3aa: CASSSTPGTGNGYTF
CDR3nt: TGTGCCAGCAGCTCTACTCCCGGGACAGGGAATGGCTACACCTTC

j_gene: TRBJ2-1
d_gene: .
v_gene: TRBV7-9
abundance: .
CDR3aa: CASSSGGDPYNEQFF
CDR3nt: TGTGCCAGCAGCTCAGGAGGGGACCCCTACAATGAGCAGTTCTTC

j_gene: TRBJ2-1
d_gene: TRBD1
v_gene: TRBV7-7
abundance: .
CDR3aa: CASSLTSTGTVNEQFF
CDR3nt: TGTGCCAGCAGCCTCACCAGTACCGGGACAGTCAATGAGCAGTTCTTC

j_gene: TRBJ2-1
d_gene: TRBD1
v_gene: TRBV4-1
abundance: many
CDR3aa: CASSQGQGYNEQFF
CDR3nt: TGCGCCAGCAGTCAAGGACAGGGTTACAATGAGCAGTTCTTC

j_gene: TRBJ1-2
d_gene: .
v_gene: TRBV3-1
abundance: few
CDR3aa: CAPRGRYGYTF
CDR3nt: TGTGCACCTCGGGGAAGGTATGGCTACACCTTC

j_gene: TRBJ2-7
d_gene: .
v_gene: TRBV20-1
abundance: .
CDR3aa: CSASKVSEQYF
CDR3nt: TGCAGTGCTAGCAAGGTGTCCGAGCAGTACTTC

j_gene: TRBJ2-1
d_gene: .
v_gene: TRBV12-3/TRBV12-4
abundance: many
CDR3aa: CASSLEGGGPYEQFF
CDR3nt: TGTGCCAGCAGTTTAGAGGGGGGAGGGCCCTATGAGCAGTTCTTC

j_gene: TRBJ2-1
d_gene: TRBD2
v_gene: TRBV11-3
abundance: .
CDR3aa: CASSPPPGTSGYNEQFF
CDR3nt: TGTGCCAGCAGCCCGCCTCCTGGGACTAGCGGGTACAATGAGCAGTTCTTC

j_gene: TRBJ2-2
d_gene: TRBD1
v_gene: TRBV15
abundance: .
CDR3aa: CATSRVGVIGTDPPGTGELFF
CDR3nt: TGTGCCACCAGCAGAGTAGGGGTCATCGGGACAGATCCACCAGGCACCGGGGAGCTGTTTTTT

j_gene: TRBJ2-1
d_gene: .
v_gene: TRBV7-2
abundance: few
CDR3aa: CASNSSPDNEQFF
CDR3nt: TGTGCCAGCAACTCCTCGCCGGACAATGAGCAGTTCTTC